This T cell receptor (beta chain) is from a study of shared clonotypes between healthy human individuals. Study background: There were three CD4 naive, three CD4 memory, two CD8 naive and one CD8 memory plates per donor. The study's findings and limits: The represented genetic and exposure-history diversity was limited by the small number of donors.

Naive CD8 populations comprised CD45RO-negative cells positively selected for CCR7, excluding terminally differentiated effector memory CD45RA+ cells. Authors' analysis steps: Sequence data from immunoSEQ were junction-only and lacked quality scores; consequently, filtering differed. The protocol was immunoSEQ multiplex PCR, while the TCRdb copy is restricted to in-frame clones and leaves out a portion. Clone size and V and J calls were adopted from that table, with D and trimming inferred from the DNA. The sample holds millions of clones, 85% to 95% seen once. CDR3 length equals 12 residues. From germline, CDR1 is SGHNT and CDR2 YYREEE (reference sequence). Trimming cost V 0 bases and J 8 bases, with 8 bases left between them. Remarks on this clone: Its cognate antigen is unknown.

The sequencing input was naive CD8+ T cells sorted from blood. This sequence joins TRBV5-4 and TRBJ1-1; no clear D. This TCR came from a man aged 18 to 29 in good health. CDR3 sequence: CASSLAGREAFF. The DNA for the CDR3 is TGTGCCAGCAGCTTGGCCGGGAGGGAAGCTTTCTTT.